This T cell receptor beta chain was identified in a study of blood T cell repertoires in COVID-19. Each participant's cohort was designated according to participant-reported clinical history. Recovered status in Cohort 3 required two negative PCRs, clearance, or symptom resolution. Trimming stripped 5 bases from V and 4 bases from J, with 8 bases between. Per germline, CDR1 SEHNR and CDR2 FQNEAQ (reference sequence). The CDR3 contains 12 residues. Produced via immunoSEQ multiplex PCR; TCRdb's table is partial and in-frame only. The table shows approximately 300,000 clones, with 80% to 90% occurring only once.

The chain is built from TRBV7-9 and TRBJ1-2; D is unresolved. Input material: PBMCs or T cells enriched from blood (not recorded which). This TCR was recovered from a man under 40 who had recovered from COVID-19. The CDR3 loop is CASSPRAYGYTF. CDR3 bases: TGTGCCAGCAGCCCCCGAGCCTATGGCTACACCTTC.